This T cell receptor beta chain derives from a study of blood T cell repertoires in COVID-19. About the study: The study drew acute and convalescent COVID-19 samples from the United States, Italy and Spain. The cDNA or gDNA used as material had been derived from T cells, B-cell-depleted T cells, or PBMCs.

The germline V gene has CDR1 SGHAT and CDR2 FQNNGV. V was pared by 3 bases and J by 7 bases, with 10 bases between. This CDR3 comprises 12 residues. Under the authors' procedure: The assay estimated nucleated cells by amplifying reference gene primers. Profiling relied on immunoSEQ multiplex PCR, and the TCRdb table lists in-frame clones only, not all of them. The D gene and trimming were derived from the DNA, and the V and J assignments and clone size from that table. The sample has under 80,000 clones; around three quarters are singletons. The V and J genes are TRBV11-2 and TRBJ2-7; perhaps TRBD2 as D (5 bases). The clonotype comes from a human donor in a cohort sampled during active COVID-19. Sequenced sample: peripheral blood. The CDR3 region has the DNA TGTGCCAGCAGCTTGGACTTTGGGGAGCAGTACTTC. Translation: CASSLDFGEQYF.